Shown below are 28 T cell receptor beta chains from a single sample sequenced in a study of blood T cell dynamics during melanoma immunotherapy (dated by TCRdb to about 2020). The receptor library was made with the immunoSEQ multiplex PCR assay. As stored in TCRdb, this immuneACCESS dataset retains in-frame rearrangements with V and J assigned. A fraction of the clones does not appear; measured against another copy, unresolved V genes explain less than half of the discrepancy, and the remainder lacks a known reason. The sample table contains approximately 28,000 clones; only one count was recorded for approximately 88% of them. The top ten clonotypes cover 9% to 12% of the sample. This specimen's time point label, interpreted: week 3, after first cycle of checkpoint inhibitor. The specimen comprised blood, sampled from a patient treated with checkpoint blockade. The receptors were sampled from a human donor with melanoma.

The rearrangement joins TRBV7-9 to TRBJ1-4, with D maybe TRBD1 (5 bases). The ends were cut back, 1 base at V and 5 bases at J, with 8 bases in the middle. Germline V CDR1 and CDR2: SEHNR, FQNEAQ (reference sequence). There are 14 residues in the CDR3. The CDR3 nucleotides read TGTGCCAGCAGCTTAGTAGGGGCCAATGAAAAACTGTTTTTT. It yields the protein CASSLVGANEKLFF.

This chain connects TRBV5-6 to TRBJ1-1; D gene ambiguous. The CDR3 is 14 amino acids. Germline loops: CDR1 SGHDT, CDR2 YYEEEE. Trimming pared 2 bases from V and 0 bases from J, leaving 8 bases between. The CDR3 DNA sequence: TGTGCCAGCAGCTTAGGTCTCTTGAACACTGAAGCTTTCTTT. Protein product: CASSLGLLNTEAFF.

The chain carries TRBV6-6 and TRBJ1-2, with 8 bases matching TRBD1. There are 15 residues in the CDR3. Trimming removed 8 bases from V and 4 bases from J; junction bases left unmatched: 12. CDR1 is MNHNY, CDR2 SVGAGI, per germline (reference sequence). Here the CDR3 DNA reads TGTGCCAGCGGACAGGGTGAAAGACTGGGCTATGGCTACACCTTC. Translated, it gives CASGQGERLGYGYTF.

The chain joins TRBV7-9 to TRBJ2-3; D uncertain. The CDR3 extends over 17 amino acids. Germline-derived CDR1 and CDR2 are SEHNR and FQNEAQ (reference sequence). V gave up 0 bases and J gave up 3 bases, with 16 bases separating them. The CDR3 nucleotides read TGTGCCAGCAGCTTAGCGATAGGCGGTCCGGCGACAGATACGCAGTATTTT. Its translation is CASSLAIGGPATDTQYF.

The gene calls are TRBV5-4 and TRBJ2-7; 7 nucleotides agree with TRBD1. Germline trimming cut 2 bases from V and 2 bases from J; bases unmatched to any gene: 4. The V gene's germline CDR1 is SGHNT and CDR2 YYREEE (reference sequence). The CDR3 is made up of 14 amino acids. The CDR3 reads CASSFRQGAYEQYF. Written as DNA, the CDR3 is TGTGCCAGCAGCTTCCGTCAGGGGGCCTACGAGCAGTACTTC. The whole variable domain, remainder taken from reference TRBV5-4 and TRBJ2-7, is ETGVTQSPTHLIKTRGQQVTLRCSSQSGHNTVSWYQQALGQGPQFIFQYYREEENGRGNFPPRFSGLQFPNYSSELNVNALELDDSALYLCASSFRQGAYEQYFGPGTRLTVT.

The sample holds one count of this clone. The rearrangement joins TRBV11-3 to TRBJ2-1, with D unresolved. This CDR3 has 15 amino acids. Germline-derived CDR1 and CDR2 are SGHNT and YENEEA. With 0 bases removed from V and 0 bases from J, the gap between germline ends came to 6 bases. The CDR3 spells CASSLEHYSYNEQFF. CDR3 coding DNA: TGTGCCAGCAGCTTAGAACATTACTCCTACAATGAGCAGTTCTTC.

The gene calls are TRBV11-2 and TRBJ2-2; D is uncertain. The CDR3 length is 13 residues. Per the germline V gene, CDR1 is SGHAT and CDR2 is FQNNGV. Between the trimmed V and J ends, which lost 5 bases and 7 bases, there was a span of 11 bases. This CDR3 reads CASSPSADGELFF. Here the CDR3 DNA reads TGTGCCAGCAGCCCTTCGGCGGACGGGGAGCTGTTTTTT. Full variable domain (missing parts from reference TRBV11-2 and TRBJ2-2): EAGVAQSPRYKIIEKRQSVAFWCNPISGHATLYWYQQILGQGPKLLIQFQNNGVVDDSQLPKDRFSAERLKGVDSTLKIQPAKLEDSAVYLCASSPSADGELFFGEGSRLTVL.

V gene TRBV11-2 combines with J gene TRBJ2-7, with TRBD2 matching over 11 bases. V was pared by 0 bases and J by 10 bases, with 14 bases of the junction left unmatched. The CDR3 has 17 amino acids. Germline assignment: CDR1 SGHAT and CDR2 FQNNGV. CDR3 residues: CASSLDRVRLAGGQQYF. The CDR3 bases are TGTGCCAGCAGCTTAGATCGGGTTAGGCTAGCGGGAGGACAACAGTACTTC.

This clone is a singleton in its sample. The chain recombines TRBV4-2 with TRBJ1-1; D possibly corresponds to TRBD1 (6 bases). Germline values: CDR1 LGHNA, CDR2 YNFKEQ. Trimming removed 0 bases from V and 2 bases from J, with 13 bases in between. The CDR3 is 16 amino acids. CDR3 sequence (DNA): TGTGCCAGCAGCCAAGATTCCGGGACACACAACACTGAAGCTTTCTTT. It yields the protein CASSQDSGTHNTEAFF.

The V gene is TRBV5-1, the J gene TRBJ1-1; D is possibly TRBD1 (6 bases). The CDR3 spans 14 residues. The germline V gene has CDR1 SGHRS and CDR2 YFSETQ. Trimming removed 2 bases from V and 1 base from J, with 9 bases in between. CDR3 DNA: TGCGCCAGCAGCTTACCGGGACAGAACACTGAAGCTTTCTTT. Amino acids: CASSLPGQNTEAFF.

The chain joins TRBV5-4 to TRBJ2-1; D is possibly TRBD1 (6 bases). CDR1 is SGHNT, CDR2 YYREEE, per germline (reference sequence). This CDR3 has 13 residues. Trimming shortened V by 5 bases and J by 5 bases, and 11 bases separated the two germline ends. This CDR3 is CASRITGNNEQFF. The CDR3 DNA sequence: TGTGCCAGCAGGATTACAGGGAACAATGAGCAGTTCTTC.

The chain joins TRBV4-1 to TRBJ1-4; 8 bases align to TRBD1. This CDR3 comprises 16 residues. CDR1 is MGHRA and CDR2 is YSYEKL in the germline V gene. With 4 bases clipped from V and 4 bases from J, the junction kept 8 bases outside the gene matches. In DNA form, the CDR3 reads TGCGCCAGCAGCCTACACGGACAGGGAATTAATGAAAAACTGTTTTTT. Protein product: CASSLHGQGINEKLFF.

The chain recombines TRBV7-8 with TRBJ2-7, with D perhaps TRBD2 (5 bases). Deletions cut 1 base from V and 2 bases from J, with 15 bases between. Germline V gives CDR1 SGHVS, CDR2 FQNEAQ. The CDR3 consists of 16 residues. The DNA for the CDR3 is TGTGCCAGCAGCTTAGTGGCGGCACGGGGAACCTACGAGCAGTACTTC. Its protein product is CASSLVAARGTYEQYF.

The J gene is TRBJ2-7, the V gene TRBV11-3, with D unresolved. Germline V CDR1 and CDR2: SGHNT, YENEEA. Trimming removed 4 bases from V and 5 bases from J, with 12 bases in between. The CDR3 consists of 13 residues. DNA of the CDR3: TGTGCCAGCAGCTCAAACTCTATGGACGAGCAGTACTTC. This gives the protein CASSSNSMDEQYF.

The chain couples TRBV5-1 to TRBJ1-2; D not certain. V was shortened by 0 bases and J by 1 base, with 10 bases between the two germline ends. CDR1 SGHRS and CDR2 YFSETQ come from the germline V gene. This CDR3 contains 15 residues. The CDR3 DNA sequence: TGCGCCAGCAGCTTGGAGGCCGGGCTTAACTATGGCTACACCTTC. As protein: CASSLEAGLNYGYTF.

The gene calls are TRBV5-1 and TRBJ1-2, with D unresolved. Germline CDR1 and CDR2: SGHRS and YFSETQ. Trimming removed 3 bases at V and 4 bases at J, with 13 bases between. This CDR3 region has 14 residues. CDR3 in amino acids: CASSWTDAAYGYTF. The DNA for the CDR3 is TGCGCCAGCAGCTGGACTGACGCTGCCTATGGCTACACCTTC.

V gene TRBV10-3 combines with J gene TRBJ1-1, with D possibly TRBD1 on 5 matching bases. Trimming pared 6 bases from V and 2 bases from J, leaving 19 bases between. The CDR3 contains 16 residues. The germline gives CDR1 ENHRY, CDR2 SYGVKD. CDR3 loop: CAIRGQARGYNTEAFF. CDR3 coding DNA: TGTGCCATCAGAGGACAAGCCCGGGGGTATAACACTGAAGCTTTCTTT.

In DNA, the CDR3 is TGTGCCAGCAGCTTAGCGTTGGGGGGCAGGGCCGGCACAGATACGCAGTATTTT. Protein: CASSLALGGRAGTDTQYF. This sequence joins TRBV7-2 and TRBJ2-3, with D possibly being TRBD1 or TRBD2 (6 bases each). The CDR3 is 18 residues long. Germline CDR1 and CDR2: SGHTA and FQGNSA. Trimming took off 0 bases at V and 1 base at J, with 17 bases between the two ends. The variable domain in full, with the rest retrieved from reference TRBV7-2 and TRBJ2-3, is GAGVSQSPSNKVTEKGKDVELRCDPISGHTALYWYRQSLGQGLEFLIYFQGNSAPDKSGLPSDRFSAERTGGSVSTLTIQRTQQEDSAVYLCASSLALGGRAGTDTQYFGPGTRLTVL.

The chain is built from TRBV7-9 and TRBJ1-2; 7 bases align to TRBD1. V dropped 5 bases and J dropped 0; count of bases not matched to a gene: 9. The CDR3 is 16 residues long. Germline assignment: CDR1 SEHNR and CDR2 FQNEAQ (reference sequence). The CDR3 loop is CASSTIRDRANYGYTF. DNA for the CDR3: TGTGCCAGCAGCACTATCCGGGACAGAGCTAACTATGGCTACACCTTC.

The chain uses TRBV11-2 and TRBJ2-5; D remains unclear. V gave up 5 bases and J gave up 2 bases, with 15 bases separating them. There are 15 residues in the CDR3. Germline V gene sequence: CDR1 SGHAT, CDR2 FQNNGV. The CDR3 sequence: CASSAHPADQETQYF. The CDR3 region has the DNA TGTGCCAGCAGCGCCCACCCCGCAGATCAAGAGACCCAGTACTTC.

The CDR3 DNA reads as TGTGCCAGCAGGGAGGGGGGGACAGCCCACACCGAGCAGTACTTC. Translation: CASREGGTAHTEQYF. The chain combines TRBV6-5 with TRBJ2-7; D possibly uses TRBD1 or TRBD2 (7 bases each). V was pared by 6 bases and J by 6 bases, with 21 bases between. Germline loops: CDR1 MNHEY, CDR2 SVGAGI. CDR3 size: 15 residues.

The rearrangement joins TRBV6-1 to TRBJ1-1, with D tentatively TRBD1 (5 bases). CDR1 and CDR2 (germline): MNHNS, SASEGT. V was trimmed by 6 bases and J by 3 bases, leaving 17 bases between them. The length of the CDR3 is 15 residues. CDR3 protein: CASRLTVGPYTEAFF. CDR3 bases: TGTGCCAGCAGACTGACGGTGGGACCCTACACTGAAGCTTTCTTT.

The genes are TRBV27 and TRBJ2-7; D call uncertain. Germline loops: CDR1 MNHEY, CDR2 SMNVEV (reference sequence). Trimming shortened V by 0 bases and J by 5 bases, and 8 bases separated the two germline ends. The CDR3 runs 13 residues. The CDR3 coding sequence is TGTGCCAGCAGTTTATCGGGGTCCGACGAGCAGTACTTC. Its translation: CASSLSGSDEQYF.

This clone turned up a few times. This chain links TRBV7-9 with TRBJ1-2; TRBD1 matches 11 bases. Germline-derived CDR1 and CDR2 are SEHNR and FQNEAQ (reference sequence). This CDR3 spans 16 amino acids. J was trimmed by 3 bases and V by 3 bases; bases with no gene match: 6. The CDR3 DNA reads TGTGCCAGCAGCTTTCAAGGACAGGGGGCGGACTATGGCTACACCTTC. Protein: CASSFQGQGADYGYTF.

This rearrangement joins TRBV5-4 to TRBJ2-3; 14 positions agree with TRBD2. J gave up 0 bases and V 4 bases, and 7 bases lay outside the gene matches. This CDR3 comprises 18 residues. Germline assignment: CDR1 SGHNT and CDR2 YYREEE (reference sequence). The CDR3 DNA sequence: TGTGCCAGCAGCCCCGGGACTAGCGGGGGTGCTAGCACAGATACGCAGTATTTT. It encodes CASSPGTSGGASTDTQYF. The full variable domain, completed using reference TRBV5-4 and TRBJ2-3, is ETGVTQSPTHLIKTRGQQVTLRCSSQSGHNTVSWYQQALGQGPQFIFQYYREEENGRGNFPPRFSGLQFPNYSSELNVNALELDDSALYLCASSPGTSGGASTDTQYFGPGTRLTVL.

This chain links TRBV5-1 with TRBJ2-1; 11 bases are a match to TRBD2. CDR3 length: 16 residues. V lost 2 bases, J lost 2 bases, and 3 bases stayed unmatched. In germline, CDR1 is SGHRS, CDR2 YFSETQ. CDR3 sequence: CASSFTSGRTYNEQFF. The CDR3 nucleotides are TGCGCCAGCAGCTTTACTAGCGGGAGAACCTACAATGAGCAGTTCTTC.

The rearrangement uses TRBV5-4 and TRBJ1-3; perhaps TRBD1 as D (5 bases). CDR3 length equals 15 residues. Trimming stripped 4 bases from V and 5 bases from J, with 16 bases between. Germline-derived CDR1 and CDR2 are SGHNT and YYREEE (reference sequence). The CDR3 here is CASSEGTGTRNTIYF. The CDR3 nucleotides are TGTGCCAGCAGCGAAGGGACGGGTACAAGAAACACCATATATTTT.

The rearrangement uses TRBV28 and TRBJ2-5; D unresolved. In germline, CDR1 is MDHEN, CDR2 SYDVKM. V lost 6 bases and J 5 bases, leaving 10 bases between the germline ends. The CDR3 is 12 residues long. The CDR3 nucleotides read TGTGCCAGCAGCCGACGGTCTGAGACCCAGTACTTC. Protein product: CASSRRSETQYF.